The clone carrying this T cell receptor (beta chain) was detected many times. Its antigen is currently unknown. The sample comes from a study of T cells in Graves' hyperthyroidism and ophthalmopathy. Thyroid ultrasound and orbital computed tomography, with clinical symptoms and serum thyroxine and TRAb, informed diagnoses. Regarding the study as a whole: Blood also carried most thyroid clonotypes expanded above 0.001.

RNA transcripts served as the template for amplifying TCR beta CDR3 regions. The HTBI primer set served for first-round RT-PCR of the TCR CDR3. TCRdb redid the calling of the multiplex PCR reads with MiXCR, one entry per CDR3 protein. The top ten clones hold over 25% of a sample with a few hundred thousand distinct CDR3 sequences, about 15% of them seen once. The receptor was derived from a woman aged 30 to 39 with Graves' hyperthyroidism. The sequenced sample consisted of blood.

This chain's CDR3 is CASSLGDGNQPQHF. DNA for the CDR3: TGCGCCAGCAGCTTGGGTGACGGCAATCAGCCCCAGCATTTT. V usage is TRBV5-1 and J usage is TRBJ1-5; unclear D gene. The length of the CDR3 is 14 residues. V was pared by 0 bases and J by 2 bases, with 6 bases between. Per germline, CDR1 SGHRS and CDR2 YFSETQ.